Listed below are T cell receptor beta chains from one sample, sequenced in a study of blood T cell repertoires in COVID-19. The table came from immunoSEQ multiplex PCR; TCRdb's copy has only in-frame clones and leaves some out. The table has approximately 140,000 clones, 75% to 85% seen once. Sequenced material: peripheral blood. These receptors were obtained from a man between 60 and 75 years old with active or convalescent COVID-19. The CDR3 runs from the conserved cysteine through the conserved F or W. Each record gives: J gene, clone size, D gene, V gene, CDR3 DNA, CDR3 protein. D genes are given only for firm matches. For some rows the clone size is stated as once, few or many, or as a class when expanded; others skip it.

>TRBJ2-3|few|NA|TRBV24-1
TGTGCCACCAGTGATCCCGCTAGCGCCACAGATACGCAGTATTTT
CATSDPASATDTQYF
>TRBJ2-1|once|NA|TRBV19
TGTGCCAGTAGTACTCATAAGGGGGTACAAAATGAGCAGTTCTTC
CASSTHKGVQNEQFF
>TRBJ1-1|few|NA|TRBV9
TGTGCCAGCAGCGTAGGAGGTGGGGGCGAGACTGAAGCTTTCTTT
CASSVGGGGETEAFF
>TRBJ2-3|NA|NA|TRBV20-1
TGCAGTGCGGCCCCCTGGGATACGCAGTATTTT
CSAAPWDTQYF
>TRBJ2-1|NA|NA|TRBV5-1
TGCGCCAGCAGCTTGGTCTCGGGGGTGGCCTACAATGAGCAGTTCTTC
CASSLVSGVAYNEQFF
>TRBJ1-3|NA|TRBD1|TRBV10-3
TGTGCGACGACAGGGGTCGGCGGAAACACCATATATTTT
CATTGVGGNTIYF
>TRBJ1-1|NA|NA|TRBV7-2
TGTGCCAGCAGCTTGCAGGCGAACACTGAAGCTTTCTTT
CASSLQANTEAFF
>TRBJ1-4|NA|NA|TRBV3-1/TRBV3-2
TGTGCCAGCAGCCAAGTGAGACAGGCCGAACTGTTTTTT
CASSQVRQAELFF
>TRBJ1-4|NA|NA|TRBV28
TGTGCCAGCAAGGAACTAAATGAAAAACTGTTTTTT
CASKELNEKLFF
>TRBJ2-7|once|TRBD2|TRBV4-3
TGCGCCAGCAGCCAAGAGGGACTAGCAAGCGAGCAGTACTTC
CASSQEGLASEQYF
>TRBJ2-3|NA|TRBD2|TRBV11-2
TGTGCCAGCAGCCCAGGGATAGCGGGCATTATCCCTAGCACAGATACGCAGTATTTT
CASSPGIAGIIPSTDTQYF
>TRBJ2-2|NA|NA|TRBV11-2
TGTGCCAGCAGCCCCGTGGGAGCCGGCACCGGGGAGCTGTTTTTT
CASSPVGAGTGELFF
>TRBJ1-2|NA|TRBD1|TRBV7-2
TGTGCCAGCAGCGGACAGGGGGCAGACTATGGCTACACCTTC
CASSGQGADYGYTF
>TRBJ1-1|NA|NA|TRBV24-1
TGTGCCACCAGTCAGGGTGGAACTGAAGCTTTCTTT
CATSQGGTEAFF
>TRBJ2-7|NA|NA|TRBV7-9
TGTGCCAGCAGCTTAGGGACTTCGTCTTCGGACGAGCAGTACTTC
CASSLGTSSSDEQYF
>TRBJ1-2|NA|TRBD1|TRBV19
TGTGCCAGTAGCCCGATGGGACAGGGAGACTATGGCTACACCTTC
CASSPMGQGDYGYTF
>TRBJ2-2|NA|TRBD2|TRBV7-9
TGTGCCAGCAGCTTAGCGGCGGGAGGGGCGAGCACCGGGGAGCTGTTTTTT
CASSLAAGGASTGELFF
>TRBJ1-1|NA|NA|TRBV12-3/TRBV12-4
TGTGCCAGCACCACCCCGGGAATCCCTGAAGCTTTCTTT
CASTTPGIPEAFF
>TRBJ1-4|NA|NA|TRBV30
TGTGCCTGGACCCTGGGAGGGAGAACGGTTTTT
CAWTLGGRTVF
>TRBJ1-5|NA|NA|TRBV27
TGTGCCAGCAGTGACCACAGGGACCAGCCCCAGCATTTT
CASSDHRDQPQHF